This T cell receptor (beta chain) was sequenced for a study of T cells after yellow fever vaccination (dated by TCRdb to the late 2010s). In the study overall: Libraries from fractions with low cell numbers were prepared with the SMART-Seq v4 Ultra Low Input RNA kit. Two healthy male donors made up the cohort, one aged 18 to 29 years and the other aged 30 to 40 years. Blood was drawn at multiple timepoints before and after primary and secondary immunization, with bulk PBMC replicates and cell subsets isolated. To follow T-cell clones before and after both primary and booster YFV17D yellow fever vaccination, bulk TCR alpha and beta repertoires underwent longitudinal sequencing.

This specimen's treatment or condition label, per the study, means: live attenuated yellow fever vaccine strain. A standard Ficoll-Paque protocol was used to isolate PBMCs from peripheral blood. Dynabeads CD4 and CD8 positive selection kits were used to isolate CD4 and CD8 T-cell fractions. RNA was extracted with TriZol from bulk PBMCs, CD4 and CD8 fractions, and dextramer-positive and dextramer-negative fractions. Trimming removed 6 bases from V and 4 bases from J, leaving 12 bases between the germline ends. The CDR3 numbers 13 residues from cysteine through phenylalanine. The DNA shown is the 39-base CDR3, in frame from base 1. TCR cDNA was synthesized by 5'RACE template switching, which introduced a universal primer site and unique molecular identifiers. Priming of cDNA synthesis was performed from both the TCR alpha and TCR beta constant segments. Library amplification involved two PCR steps, and the second step added sample barcodes and sequencing adapters. Sequencing of the libraries was done on either Illumina HiSeq 2500 (2x100 bp) or NovaSeq (2x150 bp). Per the original workflow: Demultiplexing of reads and collapsing into UMI consensus sequences were performed with MIGEC, and V(D)J alignment was carried out with MiXCR. Vaccine-responding clonotypes were identified with edgeR using replicate PBMC samples, with FDR below 0.01 and a log2 fold change above 5 up to day 15 being required. Bulk clonotypes were assigned CD4 or CD8 identity according to which sequenced CD4 or CD8 repertoire held them at higher abundance. The raw public reads went through TCRdb reprocessing: fastp at Q25, MiXCR clone calling, in-frame beta chains kept. A single entry per CDR3 protein holds the most common genes and DNA from its merged rows. TCRdb assigned the V and J calls; the authors' analysis was not used. The sample table lists approximately 70,000 distinct CDR3 sequences, about 6% of them with a count of one. The ten largest make up approximately 35% of the sample.

This clonotype was detected a few times. Which antigen it targets is not known. The sample holds no much larger clone one base away, and base qualities are not on file. What the study reported, not specific to this receptor: Compared with the primary T-cell response, the secondary T-cell response was faster but weaker, reaching its peak on day 5 rather than on day 15. Because abundant contaminating clonotypes from the bulk population could be contained in FACS-sorted repertoires, computational filtering was required. A small share of clonotypes was detected in both CD4 and CD8 compartments, with the overlap likely arising from convergent recombination. Most clones expanded after primary vaccination (around 96% of CD4 and 88% of CD8) were re-detected after the booster, suggesting that broad memory maintenance occurred. The study included only two donors, which limits how far the findings can be generalized.

This sequence originates from a man in his late teens or twenties who received the YFV17D yellow fever vaccine. The rearrangement joined TRBV12-3 or TRBV12-4 to TRBJ1-2; too little of a D gene remains to name it. Sequenced here: CD8+ T cells sorted from PBMCs, sampled roughly 46 days after the first yellow fever vaccination. Here the CDR3 is given as CASRPDGLYGYTF. At the DNA level, the sequence is TGTGCCAGCAGACCCGACGGCCTCTATGGCTACACCTTC.